The rows below give T cell receptor beta chains drawn from one sample of a study of blood T cells in healthy people across ages. In TCRdb, the 5' RACE reads were re-called with MiXCR into one record per CDR3 protein. In the table there are about 760,000 distinct CDR3 sequences, roughly three fifths of which are singletons. The sample consisted of blood. These receptors were collected from a man aged 35 to 55 in good health. Both conserved end residues are part of each CDR3. A D gene is named only where the DNA matches it firmly. Rows may omit the clone size; those that give it use once, few, many or a size class.

cdr3_aa: CASSESTGKQFF; cdr3_nt: TGTGCCAGCAGTGAATCTACAGGCAAGCAGTTCTTC; v_call: TRBV2; j_call: TRBJ2-1; clone_size: .; d_call: .
cdr3_aa: CASSSSAGEQFF; cdr3_nt: TGTGCCAGCAGCTCCTCTGCGGGTGAGCAGTTCTTC; v_call: TRBV7-3; j_call: TRBJ2-1; clone_size: .; d_call: .
cdr3_aa: CASSPEGGLAGVNEQFF; cdr3_nt: TGTGCCAGCAGCCCCGAGGGGGGACTAGCGGGAGTCAATGAGCAGTTCTTC; v_call: TRBV3-1; j_call: TRBJ2-1; clone_size: .; d_call: TRBD2
cdr3_aa: CASSAPGLRSNEQFF; cdr3_nt: TGTGCCAGCAGCGCACCGGGACTAAGGTCCAATGAGCAGTTCTTC; v_call: TRBV7-9; j_call: TRBJ2-1; clone_size: once; d_call: TRBD2
cdr3_aa: CASSDPGTGGNYGYTF; cdr3_nt: TGTGCCAGCAGCGACCCAGGGACAGGGGGGAACTATGGCTACACCTTC; v_call: TRBV7-2; j_call: TRBJ1-2; clone_size: .; d_call: TRBD1
cdr3_aa: CASSLGTKIKSYNEQFF; cdr3_nt: TGTGCCAGCAGCTTAGGGACGAAGATCAAGTCCTACAATGAGCAGTTCTTC; v_call: TRBV7-9; j_call: TRBJ2-1; clone_size: once; d_call: .
cdr3_aa: CASSQYPFETQYF; cdr3_nt: TGTGCCAGCAGCCAATACCCGTTTGAGACCCAGTACTTC; v_call: TRBV25-1; j_call: TRBJ2-5; clone_size: many; d_call: .
cdr3_aa: CATGTAKNIQYF; cdr3_nt: TGTGCCACCGGGACAGCCAAAAACATTCAGTACTTC; v_call: TRBV12-3/TRBV12-4; j_call: TRBJ2-4; clone_size: .; d_call: .
cdr3_aa: CASSSLGSTDTQYF; cdr3_nt: TGTGCCAGCAGCTCTCTAGGGAGCACAGATACGCAGTATTTT; v_call: TRBV12-3/TRBV12-4; j_call: TRBJ2-3; clone_size: .; d_call: .
cdr3_aa: CASSPNSHRGRPDTQYF; cdr3_nt: TGTGCCAGCAGCCCGAACAGTCACAGGGGGCGCCCAGATACGCAGTATTTT; v_call: TRBV11-2; j_call: TRBJ2-3; clone_size: .; d_call: TRBD1
cdr3_aa: CSATLIQGRGEKLFF; cdr3_nt: TGCAGTGCTACCCTGATCCAGGGGAGAGGTGAAAAACTGTTTTTT; v_call: TRBV20-1; j_call: TRBJ1-4; clone_size: .; d_call: .
cdr3_aa: CASSAGSGEDGYTF; cdr3_nt: TGTGCCAGCAGTGCAGGGAGCGGAGAGGATGGCTACACCTTC; v_call: TRBV6-2/TRBV6-3; j_call: TRBJ1-2; clone_size: .; d_call: .
cdr3_aa: CASRNQAPPGVRIEQYF; cdr3_nt: TGTGCCAGCAGGAATCAGGCCCCTCCGGGGGTGAGAATTGAGCAGTACTTC; v_call: TRBV6-1; j_call: TRBJ2-7; clone_size: .; d_call: .
cdr3_aa: CASSQGRQETQYF; cdr3_nt: TGTGCCAGCAGTCAAGGACGCCAAGAGACCCAGTACTTC; v_call: TRBV14; j_call: TRBJ2-5; clone_size: many; d_call: .
cdr3_aa: CASSLGRISGNYGYTF; cdr3_nt: TGTGCCAGCAGTTTAGGGCGAATTTCAGGGAACTATGGCTACACCTTC; v_call: TRBV27; j_call: TRBJ1-2; clone_size: .; d_call: .
cdr3_aa: CSARDRASGYNEQFF; cdr3_nt: TGCAGTGCTAGAGATCGGGCTAGCGGCTACAATGAGCAGTTCTTC; v_call: TRBV20-1; j_call: TRBJ2-1; clone_size: few; d_call: TRBD2
cdr3_aa: CASSQDGLQPQHF; cdr3_nt: TGCGCCAGCAGCCAAGACGGGCTGCAGCCCCAGCATTTT; v_call: TRBV4-3; j_call: TRBJ1-5; clone_size: .; d_call: .
cdr3_aa: CSAGGQGVKLFF; cdr3_nt: TGCAGTGCTGGAGGACAGGGGGTAAAACTGTTTTTT; v_call: TRBV20-1; j_call: TRBJ1-4; clone_size: .; d_call: TRBD1
cdr3_aa: CSASYITGQNSPLHF; cdr3_nt: TGCAGTGCTTCATACATCACAGGGCAGAATTCACCCCTCCACTTT; v_call: TRBV20-1; j_call: TRBJ1-6; clone_size: .; d_call: .
cdr3_aa: CATSGPLTLTDTQYF; cdr3_nt: TGTGCCACCTCGGGCCCGTTAACCCTAACAGATACGCAGTATTTT; v_call: TRBV27; j_call: TRBJ2-3; clone_size: few; d_call: .
cdr3_aa: CASSTGQGTSSYEQYF; cdr3_nt: TGTGCCAGCAGCACAGGACAGGGGACGAGCTCCTACGAGCAGTACTTC; v_call: TRBV7-9; j_call: TRBJ2-7; clone_size: .; d_call: TRBD1
cdr3_aa: CASSPNLGLHNEQFF; cdr3_nt: TGTGCCAGCAGCCCTAACCTCGGGCTTCACAATGAGCAGTTCTTC; v_call: TRBV9; j_call: TRBJ2-1; clone_size: .; d_call: .
cdr3_aa: CASSPLGAGTQYF; cdr3_nt: TGTGCCAGCAGCCCTCTAGGTGCCGGCACGCAGTATTTT; v_call: TRBV7-9; j_call: TRBJ2-3; clone_size: few; d_call: .
cdr3_aa: CASADQSTDTQNF; cdr3_nt: TGTGCCAGCGCTGACCAGTCCACAGATACGCAGAATTTT; v_call: TRBV6-4; j_call: TRBJ2-3; clone_size: .; d_call: .
cdr3_aa: CASSRGGNPQETQYF; cdr3_nt: TGTGCCAGCAGCCGTGGCGGAAATCCTCAAGAGACCCAGTACTTC; v_call: TRBV7-2; j_call: TRBJ2-5; clone_size: few; d_call: .
cdr3_aa: CASSYPLADTDTQYF; cdr3_nt: TGTGCCAGCAGTTATCCCCTAGCGGACACAGATACGCAGTATTTT; v_call: TRBV6-2/TRBV6-3; j_call: TRBJ2-3; clone_size: .; d_call: TRBD2
cdr3_aa: CSARRQGAHSYNEQFF; cdr3_nt: TGCAGTGCTAGAAGGCAGGGGGCCCACTCCTACAATGAGCAGTTCTTC; v_call: TRBV20-1; j_call: TRBJ2-1; clone_size: .; d_call: TRBD1
cdr3_aa: CASSQFAPGSSYEQYF; cdr3_nt: TGCGCCAGCAGCCAATTTGCCCCTGGCAGCTCCTACGAGCAGTACTTC; v_call: TRBV4-3; j_call: TRBJ2-7; clone_size: .; d_call: .
cdr3_aa: CSARGIGGYEQYF; cdr3_nt: TGCAGTGCTAGAGGGATTGGGGGCTACGAGCAGTACTTC; v_call: TRBV20-1; j_call: TRBJ2-7; clone_size: once; d_call: .
cdr3_aa: CSARDLQIQNTEAFF; cdr3_nt: TGCAGTGCTAGAGATTTGCAGATACAAAACACTGAAGCTTTCTTT; v_call: TRBV20-1; j_call: TRBJ1-1; clone_size: once; d_call: .
cdr3_aa: CASSVRGTLETQYF; cdr3_nt: TGCGCCAGCAGCGTTAGGGGGACACTAGAGACCCAGTACTTC; v_call: TRBV5-1; j_call: TRBJ2-5; clone_size: .; d_call: .
cdr3_aa: CASSPGQSLGEQYF; cdr3_nt: TGTGCCAGCAGCCCGGGACAGAGTTTAGGTGAGCAGTACTTC; v_call: TRBV7-9; j_call: TRBJ2-7; clone_size: .; d_call: TRBD1
cdr3_aa: CASTRTGLNGYTF; cdr3_nt: TGTGCCAGCACCCGGACAGGACTTAATGGCTACACCTTC; v_call: TRBV5-6; j_call: TRBJ1-2; clone_size: few; d_call: TRBD1
cdr3_aa: CASSLLLSSYNEQFF; cdr3_nt: TGTGCCAGCAGCTTATTATTGAGCTCCTACAATGAGCAGTTCTTC; v_call: TRBV7-9; j_call: TRBJ2-1; clone_size: few; d_call: .
cdr3_aa: CASSHPRTSGRYEQYF; cdr3_nt: TGTGCCAGCAGCCACCCCAGGACTAGCGGGAGGTACGAGCAGTACTTC; v_call: TRBV7-2; j_call: TRBJ2-7; clone_size: .; d_call: TRBD2